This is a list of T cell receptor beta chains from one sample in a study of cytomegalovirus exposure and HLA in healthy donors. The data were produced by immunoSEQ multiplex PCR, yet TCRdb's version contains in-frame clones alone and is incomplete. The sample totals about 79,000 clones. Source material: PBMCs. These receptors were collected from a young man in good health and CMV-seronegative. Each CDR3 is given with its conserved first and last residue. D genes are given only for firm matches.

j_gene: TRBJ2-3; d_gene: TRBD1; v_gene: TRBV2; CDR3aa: CASSPRTGLVGDTQYF; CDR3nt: TGTGCCAGCAGTCCACGGACAGGGTTGGTTGGAGATACGCAGTATTTT
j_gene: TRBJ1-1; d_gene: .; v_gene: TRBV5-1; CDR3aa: CASSLDGSSTEAFF; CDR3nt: TGCGCCAGCAGCTTGGATGGGAGTAGCACTGAAGCTTTCTTT
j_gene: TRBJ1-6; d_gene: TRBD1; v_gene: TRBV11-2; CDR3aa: CASSLRTGGYSPLHF; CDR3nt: TGTGCCAGCAGCCTACGGACAGGGGGCTATTCACCCCTCCACTTT
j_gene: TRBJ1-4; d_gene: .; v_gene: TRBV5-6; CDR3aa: CASSVGLDEKLFF; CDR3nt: TGTGCCAGCAGCGTGGGACTCGATGAAAAACTGTTTTTT
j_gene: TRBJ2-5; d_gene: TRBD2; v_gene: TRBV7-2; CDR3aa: CASSLLAGQETQYF; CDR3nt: TGTGCCAGCAGCCTACTAGCGGGGCAAGAGACCCAGTACTTC
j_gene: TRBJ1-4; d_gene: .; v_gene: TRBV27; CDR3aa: CASRGGVYGKLFF; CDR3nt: TGTGCCAGCAGAGGGGGAGTTTATGGAAAACTGTTTTTT
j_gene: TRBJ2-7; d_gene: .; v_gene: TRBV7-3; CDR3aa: CASSLMGGPYEQYF; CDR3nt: TGTGCCAGCAGCTTAATGGGGGGGCCCTACGAGCAGTACTTC
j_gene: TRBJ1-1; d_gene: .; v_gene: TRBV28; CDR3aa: CASSLGGEDTEAFF; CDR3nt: TGTGCCAGCAGTTTGGGGGGGGAGGACACTGAAGCTTTCTTT
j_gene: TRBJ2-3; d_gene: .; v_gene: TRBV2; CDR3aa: CASHKWTDTQYF; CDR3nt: TGTGCCAGCCACAAGTGGACAGATACGCAGTATTTT
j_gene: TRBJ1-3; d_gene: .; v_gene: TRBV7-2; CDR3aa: CASSLVQASSGNTIYF; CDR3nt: TGTGCCAGCAGCCTCGTACAGGCCAGCTCTGGAAACACCATATATTTT
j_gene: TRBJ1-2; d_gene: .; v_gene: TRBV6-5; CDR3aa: CASSYSTEYNYGYTF; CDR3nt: TGTGCCAGCAGTTACTCGACAGAATATAACTATGGCTACACCTTC
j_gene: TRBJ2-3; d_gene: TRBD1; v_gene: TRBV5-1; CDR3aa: CASSLTGGWTDTQYF; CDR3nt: TGCGCCAGCAGCTTAACAGGGGGCTGGACAGATACGCAGTATTTT
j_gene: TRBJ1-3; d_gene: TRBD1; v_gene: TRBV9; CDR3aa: CASSGPKQGTNHSGNTIYF; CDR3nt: TGTGCCAGCAGCGGCCCGAAACAGGGGACCAACCACTCTGGAAACACCATATATTTT
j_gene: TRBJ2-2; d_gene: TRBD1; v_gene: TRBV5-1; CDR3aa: CASSLGRGQGDDTGELFF; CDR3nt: TGCGCCAGCAGCTTAGGTCGCGGACAGGGAGACGACACCGGGGAGCTGTTTTTT
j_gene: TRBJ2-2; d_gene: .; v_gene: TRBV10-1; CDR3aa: CASSVSWTAGELFF; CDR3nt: TGCGCCAGCAGTGTTTCCTGGACAGCCGGGGAGCTGTTTTTT
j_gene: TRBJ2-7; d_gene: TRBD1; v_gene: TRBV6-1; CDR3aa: CASSAKDRGSYEQYF; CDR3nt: TGTGCCAGCAGTGCCAAGGACAGGGGCTCCTACGAGCAGTACTTC
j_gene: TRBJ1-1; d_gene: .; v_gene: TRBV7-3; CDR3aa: CASSRGMNTEAFF; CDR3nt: TGTGCCAGCTCTCGAGGGATGAACACTGAAGCTTTCTTT
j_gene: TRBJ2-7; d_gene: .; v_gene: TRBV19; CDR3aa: CASSISASGEQYF; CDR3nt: TGTGCCAGTAGTATTTCAGCCAGCGGCGAGCAGTACTTC
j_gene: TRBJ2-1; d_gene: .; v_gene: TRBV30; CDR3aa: CAWSVYIYNEQFF; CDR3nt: TGTGCCTGGAGTGTATACATATACAATGAGCAGTTCTTC
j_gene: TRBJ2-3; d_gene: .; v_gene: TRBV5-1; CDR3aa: CASSLTSRQDTQYF; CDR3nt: TGCGCCAGCAGCTTAACTAGCAGGCAGGATACGCAGTATTTT
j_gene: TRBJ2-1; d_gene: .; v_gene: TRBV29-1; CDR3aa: CSVEEGRGSSYNEQFF; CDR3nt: TGCAGCGTTGAAGAGGGGCGGGGAAGCTCCTACAATGAGCAGTTCTTC
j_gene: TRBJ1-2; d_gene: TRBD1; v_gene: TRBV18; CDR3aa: CASSPSGQGVGGYTF; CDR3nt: TGTGCCAGCTCACCTTCGGGACAGGGAGTCGGTGGCTACACCTTC
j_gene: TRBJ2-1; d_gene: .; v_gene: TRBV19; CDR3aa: CASSLRQTYNEQFF; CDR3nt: TGTGCCAGTAGCCTCCGACAGACTTACAATGAGCAGTTCTTC
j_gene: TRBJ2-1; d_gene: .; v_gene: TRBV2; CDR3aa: CASSLTGSSYNEQFF; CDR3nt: TGTGCCAGCAGCCTAACAGGGAGCTCCTACAATGAGCAGTTCTTC
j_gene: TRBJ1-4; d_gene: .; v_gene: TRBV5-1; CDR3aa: CASSLRGQPNEKLFF; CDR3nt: TGCGCCAGCAGCTTGCGCGGACAGCCTAATGAAAAACTGTTTTTT
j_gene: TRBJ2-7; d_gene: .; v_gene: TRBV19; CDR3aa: CASSRTGSYEQYF; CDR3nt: TGTGCCAGTAGTAGAACAGGTTCTTACGAGCAGTACTTC
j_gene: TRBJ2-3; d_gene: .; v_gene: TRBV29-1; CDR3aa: CSVEAFSDTQYF; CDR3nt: TGCAGCGTTGAAGCCTTTTCAGATACGCAGTATTTT
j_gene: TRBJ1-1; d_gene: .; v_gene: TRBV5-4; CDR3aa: CASSSQQDGNTEAFF; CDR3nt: TGTGCCAGCAGCTCACAGCAGGATGGGAACACTGAAGCTTTCTTT
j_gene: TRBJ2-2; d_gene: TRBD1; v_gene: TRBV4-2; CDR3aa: CASSQGDRDTGELFF; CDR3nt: TGTGCCAGCAGCCAAGGGGACAGGGACACCGGGGAGCTGTTTTTT
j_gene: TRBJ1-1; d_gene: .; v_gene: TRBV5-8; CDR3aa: CASSWGGQNTEAFF; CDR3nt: TGTGCCAGCAGCTGGGGAGGGCAGAACACTGAAGCTTTCTTT
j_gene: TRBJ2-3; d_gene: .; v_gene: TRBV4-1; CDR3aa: CASSQDNRPLATQYF; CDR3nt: TGCGCCAGCAGCCAAGATAATCGTCCGTTGGCCACGCAGTATTTT
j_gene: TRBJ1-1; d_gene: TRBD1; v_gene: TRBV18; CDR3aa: CASSPTGATEAFF; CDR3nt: TGTGCCAGCTCACCGACAGGGGCCACTGAAGCTTTCTTT
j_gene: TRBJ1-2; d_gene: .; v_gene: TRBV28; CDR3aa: CASTTKGYGYTF; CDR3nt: TGTGCCAGCACAACTAAGGGGTATGGCTACACCTTC
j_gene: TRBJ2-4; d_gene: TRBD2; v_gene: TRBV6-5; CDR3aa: CASSYWASGKNIQYF; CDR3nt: TGTGCCAGCAGTTACTGGGCTAGCGGGAAAAACATTCAGTACTTC
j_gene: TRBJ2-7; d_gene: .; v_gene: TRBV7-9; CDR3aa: CASSESGTGAYEQYF; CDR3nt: TGTGCCAGCAGTGAATCCGGGACGGGGGCCTACGAGCAGTACTTC
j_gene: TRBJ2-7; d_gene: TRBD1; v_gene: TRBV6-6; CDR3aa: CASSSPGQPYEQYF; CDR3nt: TGTGCCAGCAGTTCACCGGGACAGCCCTACGAGCAGTACTTC